The 21 T cell receptor beta chains below come from one sample, sequenced in a study of regulatory T cells in long-lasting Graves disease. CDR3 regions were amplified by Arm-PCR using iRepertoire HTBI primers to build TCR beta libraries. Using its own MiXCR run on the multiplex PCR reads, TCRdb lists one record per CDR3 protein. The sample lists about 350,000 distinct CDR3 sequences, under 20% occurring once. The time point was: newly diagnosed GD, antithyroid drugs for less than 3 months. Isolated PBMC RNA provided the starting material for the TCR library. These same data were also listed under a study on T cells in Graves' hyperthyroidism and ophthalmopathy.

The sample in question was peripheral blood mononuclear cells (PBMCs), obtained at new diagnosis, from a patient treated with antithyroid drugs. These receptor sequences come from a woman younger than 30 with Graves disease.

This clonotype was picked up a small number of times. The CDR3 here is CASSTVPGQGSDTQYF. Written as DNA, the CDR3 is TGTGCCAGCAGTACCGTCCCGGGACAGGGCTCAGATACGCAGTATTTT. The chain combines TRBV6-2 or TRBV6-3 with TRBJ2-3; 9 positions match TRBD1. J lost 4 bases, V lost 5 bases, and 10 bases had no gene match. Germline CDR1 MNHEY, CDR2 SVGEGT. This CDR3 has 16 amino acids.

This clonotype has a handful of counts. V is TRBV4-1 and J is TRBJ1-1, with a weak D call TRBD1 (6 bases). Trimming removed 2 bases at V and 3 bases at J, with 13 bases between. The CDR3 spans 15 residues. CDR1 is MGHRA and CDR2 is YSYEKL in the germline V gene. CDR3 in DNA: TGCGCCAGCAGCCAACTCACAGGGAAGCACACTGAAGCTTTCTTT. Protein product: CASSQLTGKHTEAFF.

There are many counts of this clonotype. This chain links TRBV28 with TRBJ2-7, with 10 bases identical to TRBD1. The CDR3 covers 15 residues. Trimming cost V 1 base and J 8 bases; bases outside gene matches: 8. Germline V CDR1 and CDR2: MDHEN, SYDVKM. CDR3 sequence (DNA): TGTGCCAGCAGTTTATCCGGGACAGGGGATACGAAGCAGTACTTC. It translates to CASSLSGTGDTKQYF. Filled out from reference TRBV28 and TRBJ2-7, the complete variable domain reads DVKVTQSSRYLVKRTGEKVFLECVQDMDHENMFWYRQDPGLGLRLIYFSYDVKMKEKGDIPEGYSVSREKKERFSLILESASTNQTSMYLCASSLSGTGDTKQYFGPGTRLTVT.

As for this clonotype: With a much larger clone just one base away, this may be a read error. The V and J genes are TRBV12-3 or TRBV12-4 and TRBJ1-5, with D hard to call. Gene TRBJ2-3 matches the end of the DNA better, so the J call may be wrong. This CDR3 comprises 12 residues. The CDR3: CASSPPGQPQYF. CDR3 sequence (DNA): TGTGCCAGCAGTCCTCCAGGTCAGCCCCAGTATTTT.

This clonotype was counted at least ten times. The chain links TRBV6-1 to TRBJ2-5; no definite D call. V lost 5 bases and J 2 bases, leaving 12 bases between the germline ends. Germline V gene lookup returns CDR1 MNHNS and CDR2 SASEGT. The CDR3 runs 14 residues. The CDR3: CASSLRRPQETQYF. DNA of the CDR3: TGTGCCAGCAGTCTACGCAGGCCTCAAGAGACCCAGTACTTC.

This clonotype was counted once. The chain combines TRBV20-1 with TRBJ2-3; D unresolved. The germline gives CDR1 DFQATT, CDR2 SNEGSKA (reference sequence). The CDR3 runs 12 residues. V shed 3 bases and J shed 6 bases, with 10 bases lying between them. CDR3 sequence reads: CSASVGVDTQYF. CDR3 nucleotides: TGCAGTGCTAGTGTAGGTGTGGATACGCAGTATTTT.

Turning to this clonotype: A single base separates this from a much larger clone, so it may be a read error. The J gene is TRBJ1-2, the V gene TRBV11-1, with D unresolved. There are 13 residues in the CDR3. In germline, CDR1 is SGHAT, CDR2 FQDESV (reference sequence). CDR3 loop: CASSIDTNYGCTF. The CDR3 DNA reads as TGTGCCAGCAGCATAGACACTAACTATGGCTGCACCTTC.

In this sample, this clonotype turned up many times. The chain combines TRBV28 with TRBJ1-1; possible D gene TRBD1, 5 bases. The V end lost 3 bases, the J end lost 6 bases, and 14 bases lay between the germline ends. CDR1 is MDHEN and CDR2 is SYDVKM in the germline V gene. The CDR3 length is 14 residues. CDR3 DNA: TGTGCCAGCAGTTTGCCCGTACGGGGGGCTGAAGCTTTCTTT. It codes for CASSLPVRGAEAFF.

This clonotype has only one observation. The J gene is TRBJ1-1, the V gene TRBV30, with 8 bases identical to TRBD1. The germline V gene has CDR1 GTSNPN and CDR2 SVGIG (reference sequence). V was clipped by 1 base and J by 4 bases; unmatched bases: 5. The CDR3 is 14 amino acids. In DNA, the CDR3 is TGTGCCTGGAGTGCCAGAGACAGGGGCACTGAAGCTTTCTTT. Protein: CAWSARDRGTEAFF.

There are many counts of this clonotype. This chain uses TRBV2 with TRBJ2-2, with 9 bases matching TRBD1. The length of the CDR3 is 15 residues. V lost 4 bases and J lost 7; bases outside the gene matches: 7. Germline V gene data show CDR1 as SNHLY and CDR2 as FYNNEI. Here the CDR3 reads CASSAWGTGYGELFF. CDR3 nucleotides: TGTGCCAGCAGTGCCTGGGGGACAGGGTACGGGGAGCTGTTTTTT.

V and J are TRBV25-1 and TRBJ2-7; 10 positions match TRBD1. This CDR3 has 15 amino acids. The germline V gene encodes CDR1 MGHDK and CDR2 SYGVNS. The V and J ends lost 4 bases and 0 bases, in that order; junction bases with no gene match: 3. CDR3 amino acids: CASSVGTGASYEQYF. The DNA for the CDR3 is TGTGCCAGCAGTGTCGGGACAGGGGCCTCCTACGAGCAGTACTTC.

The J gene is TRBJ1-2, the V gene TRBV19; D call uncertain. This CDR3 contains 12 residues. V was pared by 5 bases and J by 3 bases, with 7 bases between. The germline CDR1 and CDR2 sequences are LNHDA and SQIVND (reference sequence). CDR3 DNA: TGTGCCAGTAGTTTGCTAGACTATGGCTACACCTTC. Its translation: CASSLLDYGYTF.

This clonotype was detected only a few times. CDR3 amino acids: CAWERQATDTQYF. The CDR3 DNA reads TGTGCCTGGGAGAGACAGGCCACAGATACGCAGTATTTT. The rearrangement links TRBV30 to TRBJ2-3; tentatively, D is TRBD1 (6 bases). The germline V and J ends were trimmed by 5 bases and 2 bases, with 11 bases remaining between them. The germline CDR1 and CDR2 sequences are GTSNPN and SVGIG (reference sequence). The CDR3 covers 13 residues.

This clonotype was observed at least ten times. This rearrangement joins TRBV28 to TRBJ2-7; possibly TRBD1 or TRBD2 for D (6 bases each). V was trimmed by 7 bases and J by 2 bases, leaving 15 bases between them. There are 14 residues in the CDR3. Germline V gives CDR1 MDHEN, CDR2 SYDVKM. CDR3 in amino acids: CASISTGRPYEQYF. In nucleotides, the CDR3 is TGTGCCAGCATTTCAACAGGGAGGCCCTACGAGCAGTACTTC.

This clonotype was counted at least ten times. The genes are TRBV7-3 and TRBJ2-1, with 12 bases that match TRBD2. The V gene end was trimmed by 5 bases and the J gene end by 6 bases; junction bases not matched to a gene: 5. Germline V gives CDR1 SGHTA, CDR2 FQGTGA. This CDR3 region has 15 residues. The CDR3 region is CASSPRLAGVNEQFF. CDR3 coding DNA: TGTGCCAGCAGCCCCAGACTAGCGGGGGTCAATGAGCAGTTCTTC.

This clonotype was detected many times. The gene calls are TRBV7-3 and TRBJ2-1; 7 bases are shared with TRBD1. After removal of 5 bases from V and 3 bases from J, the junction contained 7 bases not matched to a gene. There are 15 residues in the CDR3. Germline CDR1 SGHTA, CDR2 FQGTGA. The CDR3 DNA follows: TGTGCCAGCAGCCCCGACAGGGTGCTCTACAATGAGCAGTTCTTC. This codes for CASSPDRVLYNEQFF.

The genes are TRBV7-2 and TRBJ1-3; D might be TRBD1 (5 bases). Germline V gives CDR1 SGHTA, CDR2 FQGNSA. The CDR3 covers 17 residues. Trimming removed 0 bases at V and 2 bases at J, with 14 bases between. The chain's CDR3 is CASSLAPPGLAGNTIYF. The CDR3 DNA reads as TGTGCCAGCAGCTTAGCCCCCCCAGGGTTGGCTGGAAACACCATATATTTT.

This clonotype came up a few times. The rearrangement links TRBV29-1 to TRBJ2-6; 9 bases are shared with TRBD1. CDR1 and CDR2 (germline): SQVTM, ANQGSEA. V lost 4 bases and J lost 0; bases outside the gene matches: 4. The CDR3 covers 16 residues. CDR3 sequence: CSVVGTGSSGANVLTF. The DNA for the CDR3 is TGCAGCGTTGTGGGGACAGGGAGCTCTGGGGCCAACGTCCTGACTTTC.

Comments on this clonotype: A read error may explain this, as a much larger clone is one base away. This rearrangement joins TRBV11-2 to TRBJ1-6; tentative D call: TRBD1 (6 bases). This CDR3 has 14 amino acids. CDR1 and CDR2 from the germline V gene are SGHAT and FQNNGV. CDR3 sequence (DNA): TGTGCCAGCAGCCCGAGACAGGCTAATACACCCCTCCACTTT. The encoded protein is CASSPRQANTPLHF.

This clonotype has ten or more counts. The CDR3 protein is CAWGAGGYGYTF. The CDR3 bases are TGTGCCTGGGGAGCTGGAGGGTATGGCTACACCTTC. The V and J genes are TRBV30 and TRBJ1-2, with D hard to call. This CDR3 is built from 12 residues. Germline-derived CDR1 and CDR2 are GTSNPN and SVGIG (reference sequence). V lost 5 bases and J 5 bases, leaving 12 bases between the germline ends.

This clonotype was counted ten times or more. The J gene is TRBJ2-1, the V gene TRBV6-1, with 10 bases aligning to TRBD1. The CDR3 is made up of 16 amino acids. With 6 bases clipped from V and 7 bases from J, the junction kept 12 bases outside the gene matches. Germline CDR1 and CDR2: MNHNS and SASEGT. The CDR3 DNA follows: TGTGCCAGCAGCCTACCACGACAGGGGGCATGGAATGAGCAGTTCTTC. It yields the protein CASSLPRQGAWNEQFF.